These 5 T cell receptor beta chains were all obtained from the same sample, sequenced in a study of T-cell reconstitution after alpha-beta-depleted transplantation in children. A library of TCRbeta sequences, prepared with unique molecular identifiers, was generated. From the PCR reads, TCRdb called clonotypes with MiXCR, one entry per CDR3 protein. The table includes approximately 1,000,000 distinct CDR3 sequences, around 30% detected once. The sequencing used PBMCs, mostly from graft donor cells, collected 360 days after TCRalphabeta/CD19-depleted stem cell transplant. The receptor source for this set is a boy younger than two who had a stem cell transplant for SCID, so the T cells may come from the graft donor.

The chain recombines TRBV20-1 with TRBJ2-1; 15 nucleotides align to TRBD2. Germline CDR1 and CDR2: DFQATT and SNEGSKA (reference sequence). The CDR3 runs to 15 residues. Trimming cost V 0 bases and J 7 bases; bases outside gene matches: 1. In nucleotides, the CDR3 is TGCAGTGCTAGAGATGGGACTAGCGGGGGGAATGAGCAGTTCTTC. This sequence encodes CSARDGTSGGNEQFF.

V gene TRBV20-1 combines with J gene TRBJ2-5, with D tentatively TRBD1 (5 bases). Trimming left V 0 bases short and J 0 bases short, with 11 bases between. The CDR3 is made up of 15 amino acids. The germline gives CDR1 DFQATT, CDR2 SNEGSKA (reference sequence). CDR3 nucleotides: TGCAGTGCTAGAGATCCTCAGGGCTACCAAGAGACCCAGTACTTC. Encoded protein: CSARDPQGYQETQYF.

The chain uses TRBV7-9 and TRBJ2-7, with 8 bases matching TRBD1. The V and J ends lost 3 bases and 5 bases, in that order; junction bases with no gene match: 6. The germline gives CDR1 SEHNR, CDR2 FQNEAQ (reference sequence). The CDR3 has 14 residues. The CDR3 loop reads CASSFWDRSHEQYF. The CDR3 nucleotides are TGTGCCAGCAGCTTTTGGGACAGGAGCCACGAGCAGTACTTC.

This chain joins TRBV28 and TRBJ1-1; D is ambiguous. This CDR3 comprises 14 residues. V lost 7 bases and J lost 4, with 16 bases in between. Per the germline V gene, CDR1 is MDHEN and CDR2 is SYDVKM. In DNA, the CDR3 is TGTGCCAGCACCTATGTGAGGCGAGGCACTGAAGCTTTCTTT. Protein: CASTYVRRGTEAFF.

This clonotype has only a few counts. CDR3 DNA: TGCGCCAGCAATAGGCGGGGGCAGGGACCCCTCCACTTT. Amino acid sequence: CASNRRGQGPLHF. This chain uses TRBV5-1 with TRBJ1-6; D is perhaps TRBD1 (6 bases). The CDR3 covers 13 residues. The V end was cut by 6 bases, the J end by 12 bases, with 16 bases between. Germline V gene data show CDR1 as SGHRS and CDR2 as YFSETQ.